One sample yielded the 23 T cell receptor beta chains listed below, sequenced in a study of monozygotic twins with inflammatory bowel disease. TCRdb re-analyzed the 5' RACE reads; it lists each CDR3 protein once, without DNA. Its table lists 350,000 to 550,000 distinct CDR3 sequences. The material sequenced was blood. All receptors come from a human donor with ulcerative colitis or Crohn's disease, or a healthy co-twin of an affected twin (not recorded which).

The chain joins TRBV20-1 to TRBJ2-2; TCRdb picks TRBD2, but there is no DNA to check that call. There are 16 residues in the CDR3. The germline V gene encodes CDR1 DFQATT and CDR2 SNEGSKA (reference sequence). The chain's CDR3 is CSASSGTSKNTGELFF.

J is TRBJ1-2 and V is TRBV20-1; TCRdb calls TRBD1, which cannot be checked without DNA. Germline lookup yields CDR1 DFQATT and CDR2 SNEGSKA (reference sequence). CDR3 size: 15 residues. The CDR3 region is CSARDRKGGQFGYTF.

The J gene is TRBJ1-1, the V gene TRBV7-9; no DNA is available, so the TRBD1 call from TCRdb remains unchecked. The CDR3 has 14 residues. From germline, CDR1 is SEHNR and CDR2 FQNEAQ (reference sequence). CDR3 protein: CASSGQQGRTEAFF.

The chain recombines TRBV29-1 with TRBJ2-4; TCRdb outputs TRBD1, but without DNA this stays unchecked. This CDR3 has 14 residues. Per the germline V gene, CDR1 is SQVTM and CDR2 is ANQGSEA. CDR3 amino acids: CSANHRGEGDIQYF.

V and J are TRBV20-1 and TRBJ1-2. The CDR3 contains 13 residues. Germline loops: CDR1 DFQATT, CDR2 SNEGSKA (reference sequence). The CDR3 spells CSAPRGLAYGYTF.

The chain has TRBV5-1 and TRBJ2-1. The CDR3 has 13 amino acids. Germline V CDR1 and CDR2: SGHRS, YFSETQ. The CDR3 protein is CASSLEYRNEQFF.

V is TRBV12-3 or TRBV12-4 and J is TRBJ2-7; the TCRdb call, TRBD1, lacks DNA for checking. The CDR3 totals 12 residues. The CDR3 protein is CASSPGVSEQYF.

The CDR3 loop is CASSNPRAGSNYGYTF. V and J are TRBV27 and TRBJ1-2; TCRdb's D gene call, TRBD1, goes unchecked for lack of DNA. The CDR3 contains 16 residues. CDR1 and CDR2 from the germline V gene are MNHEY and SMNVEV (reference sequence).

This rearrangement joins TRBV7-2 to TRBJ2-7; TCRdb indicates TRBD1, and absent DNA this call remains unverified. Germline V lookup: CDR1 SGHTA, CDR2 FQGNSA. The CDR3 is 16 amino acids. Here the CDR3 reads CASSLGSGDGFYEQYF.

The CDR3: CSVGGISPGNTIYF. V gene TRBV29-1 combines with J gene TRBJ1-3. CDR3 length: 14 residues. CDR1 SQVTM and CDR2 ANQGSEA come from the germline V gene. Full variable domain (rest looked up from reference TRBV29-1 and TRBJ1-3): SAVISQKPSRDICQRGTSLTIQCQVDSQVTMMFWYRQQPGQSLTLIATANQGSEATYESGFVIDKFPISRPNLTFSTLTVSNMSPEDSSIYLCSVGGISPGNTIYFGEGSWLTVV.

The V and J genes are TRBV20-1 and TRBJ2-7; TCRdb reports TRBD1, a call that lacks DNA to check it against. CDR3 length equals 13 residues. Germline lookup yields CDR1 DFQATT and CDR2 SNEGSKA (reference sequence). Here the CDR3 reads CSGGTGGSYEQYF.

The chain uses TRBV20-1 and TRBJ2-6; TCRdb's D gene call, TRBD1, goes unchecked for lack of DNA. The germline gives CDR1 DFQATT, CDR2 SNEGSKA (reference sequence). The CDR3 covers 15 residues. Here the CDR3 reads CSAQGGYSGANVLTF.

The rearrangement joins TRBV5-1 to TRBJ2-1; TCRdb names TRBD2, which stays unverified in the absence of DNA. Germline V CDR1 and CDR2: SGHRS, YFSETQ. This CDR3 spans 15 amino acids. The CDR3 region is CASSWPTGLGNEQFF. Supplemented by reference TRBV5-1 and TRBJ2-1, the full variable domain reads KAGVTQTPRYLIKTRGQQVTLSCSPISGHRSVSWYQQTPGQGLQFLFEYFSETQRNKGNFPGRFSGRQFSNSRSEMNVSTLELGDSALYLCASSWPTGLGNEQFFGPGTRLTVL.

V gene TRBV18 combines with J gene TRBJ1-2; TCRdb's D call of TRBD1 is untestable without DNA. Per the germline V gene, CDR1 is KGHSH and CDR2 is LQKENI. This CDR3 contains 14 residues. The CDR3 loop is CTSSGQIKDYGYTF.

The V call is TRBV5-1, the J call TRBJ2-4. The CDR3 sequence is 15 residues long. The germline V gene encodes CDR1 SGHRS and CDR2 YFSETQ. The CDR3 loop is CASSLNFVAKNIQYF.

The chain links TRBV11-2 to TRBJ2-6; TCRdb's D gene call, TRBD1, goes unchecked for lack of DNA. The CDR3 totals 18 residues. Germline V gives CDR1 SGHAT, CDR2 FQNNGV. CDR3 residues: CASSLGGRGIAGANVLTF.

J is TRBJ2-1 and V is TRBV4-2; TCRdb gives TRBD2 as the D gene, but with no DNA this cannot be confirmed. CDR3 size: 18 residues. CDR1 LGHNA and CDR2 YNFKEQ come from the germline V gene. CDR3 amino acids: CASSHMGPAGKTHNEQFF.

CDR3 residues: CASSIGRTGFSYEQYF. J is TRBJ2-7 and V is TRBV19; TCRdb selects TRBD1, and the lack of DNA leaves this call unchecked. The CDR3 length is 16 residues. Looked up from germline, CDR1 is LNHDA and CDR2 is SQIVND (reference sequence). The whole variable domain, remainder taken from reference TRBV19 and TRBJ2-7, is DGGITQSPKYLFRKEGQNVTLSCEQNLNHDAMYWYRQDPGQGLRLIYYSQIVNDFQKGDIAEGYSVSREKKESFPLTVTSAQKNPTAFYLCASSIGRTGFSYEQYFGPGTRLTVT.

The V gene is TRBV28, the J gene TRBJ1-4; TCRdb gives TRBD1 as the D gene, but with no DNA this cannot be confirmed. Germline-derived CDR1 and CDR2 are MDHEN and SYDVKM. This CDR3 contains 14 residues. CDR3 loop: CASSSPGAVEKLFF.

V gene TRBV20-1 combines with J gene TRBJ2-3; TCRdb calls TRBD2, which cannot be checked without DNA. The germline gives CDR1 DFQATT, CDR2 SNEGSKA (reference sequence). This CDR3 is 14 amino acids long. This chain's CDR3 is CSAGLAGGKDTQYF.

This chain connects TRBV20-1 to TRBJ2-1; TCRdb proposes TRBD2, but this gene call is untestable without DNA. Germline V gives CDR1 DFQATT, CDR2 SNEGSKA (reference sequence). The CDR3 loop spans 13 amino acids. The CDR3 region is CSASGLSGNEQFF.

The genes are TRBV7-3 and TRBJ2-1; checking the TCRdb D call of TRBD2 is not possible without DNA. There are 15 residues in the CDR3. Germline loops: CDR1 SGHTA, CDR2 FQGTGA. CDR3 protein: CASSPYSGGSNEQFF. Full variable domain (missing parts from reference TRBV7-3 and TRBJ2-1): GAGVSQTPSNKVTEKGKYVELRCDPISGHTALYWYRQSLGQGPEFLIYFQGTGAADDSGLPNDRFFAVRPEGSVSTLKIQRTERGDSAVYLCASSPYSGGSNEQFFGPGTRLTVL.

The chain recombines TRBV29-1 with TRBJ2-3; TCRdb indicates TRBD2, and absent DNA this call remains unverified. CDR3 length: 13 amino acids. Germline V lookup: CDR1 SQVTM, CDR2 ANQGSEA. The CDR3: CSVRGGGGDTQYF.